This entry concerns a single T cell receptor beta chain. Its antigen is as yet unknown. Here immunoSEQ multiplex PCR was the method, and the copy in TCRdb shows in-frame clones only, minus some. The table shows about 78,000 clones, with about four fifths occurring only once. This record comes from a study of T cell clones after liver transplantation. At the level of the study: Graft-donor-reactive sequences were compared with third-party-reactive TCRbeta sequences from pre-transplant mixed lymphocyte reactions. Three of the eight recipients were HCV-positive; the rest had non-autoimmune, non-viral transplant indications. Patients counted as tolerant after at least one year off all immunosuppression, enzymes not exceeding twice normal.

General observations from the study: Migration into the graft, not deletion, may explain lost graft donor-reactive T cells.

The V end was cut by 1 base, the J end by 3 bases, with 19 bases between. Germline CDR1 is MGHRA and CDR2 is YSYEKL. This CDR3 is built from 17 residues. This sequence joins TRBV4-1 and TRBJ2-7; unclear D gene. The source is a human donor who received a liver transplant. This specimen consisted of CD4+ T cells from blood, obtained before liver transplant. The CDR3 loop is CASSQGALPGRYYEQYF. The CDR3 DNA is TGCGCCAGCAGCCAAGGTGCCCTACCGGGCCGGTACTACGAGCAGTACTTC.